This TCR beta chain was documented in a study of blood T cell repertoires in COVID-19 (dated by TCRdb to about 2020). About the study as a whole: Samples from collaborators originated in the United States, Italy and Spain and spanned both the acute and convalescent phases of COVID-19. The sample metadata nearly always contained a de-identified subject ID, COVID-19 status, age in years and sex. The prospective study material was composed of cDNA or gDNA derived from T cells, B-cell-depleted T cells, or PBMCs. The samples were drawn from two sources: the first 160 participants of the ongoing ImmuneRACE study, and fewer than 1,500 subjects contributed by 6 global collaborators. A freely available public database, intended as a resource for researchers studying the immune response to SARS-CoV-2, is where the repertoires were released. Subjects who had been exposed to COVID-19, were actively infected with it, or had recovered from it provided the deeply sampled blood TCRbeta repertoires that made up the dataset. Where HLA class I and class II types were available, the types were taken from metadata supplied by the sample provider, not from assay-based typing. On the study overall, not on this receptor specifically: The amount of clinical and demographic metadata varied by source and participant and was provided uncurated.

TCRbeta CDR3 regions were amplified from genomic DNA by means of the immunoSEQ Assay, a bias-controlled multiplex PCR. As for the authors' bioinformatics: The number of nucleated cells in each sample was estimated from the amplification of reference gene primers within the assay. Sequence reads were collapsed and filtered to measure the absolute abundance of every unique TCRbeta CDR3 rearrangement. For each sample, productive Simpson clonality was calculated as the square root of Simpson's diversity index over productive rearrangements. Sourced from immuneACCESS, this table was stored by TCRdb with only in-frame sequences that have V and J called. A share of the clones is absent; for the studies checked, an unresolved V gene accounts for under half, and the remainder has no known explanation. V, J and clone size reflect that table, while D and trimming were determined from the DNA. Within this sample are 64,000 or so clones, with 80% to 90% of them counted one time only. Of the sample, around 1.2% falls within the top ten clones.

As concerns this clone: This receptor's antigen is unknown. No base qualities exist here, and no much larger clone lies one base off it.

The CDR1 and CDR2 encoded by the germline V gene (reference sequence) are LNHNV and YYDKDF. Taken from cysteine to phenylalanine, the CDR3 has 13 residues. The DNA shown is the 39-base CDR3, in frame from base 1. The junction shows trimming of 4 bases on V and 2 bases on J, plus 8 bases between the germline ends. Collaborating institutions collected whole blood in K2EDTA tubes following their own protocols. For TCRbeta analysis, collaborator samples were shipped as frozen whole blood, as isolated PBMCs, or as DNA extracted from either sample type. Sequencing input: peripheral blood. The clonotype was recovered from a man in his forties with acute or convalescent COVID-19. Recombination joined TRBV15 with TRBJ1-2, and TRBD1 may be the D gene, going by 5 matching bases. The bases are TGTGCCACCAGCAACGCAGGGAACTATGGCTACACCTTC. Its product reads: CATSNAGNYGYTF.